This T cell receptor beta chain comes out of a study of shared clonotypes between healthy human individuals. General observations from the study: Generation probabilities of non-shared clonotypes were lower (relative to those shared by all four donors).

A remark on this clone: What it recognizes is unknown.

Here immunoSEQ multiplex PCR was the method, and the copy in TCRdb shows in-frame clones only, minus some. The sample has millions of clones, roughly 94% seen once. V was cut by 1 base and J by 4 bases, with 6 bases left in between. Germline V lookup: CDR1 SGHAT, CDR2 FQNNGV. There are 13 residues in the CDR3. The sample comprised naive CD4+ T cells sorted from blood. Subset indicated: CD45RA+ positively selected. The gene calls are TRBV11-2 and TRBJ2-3; D is unresolved. The clonotype originates from a young man in good health. As DNA, the CDR3 is TGTGCCAGCAGCTTAGTTGGTCCAGATACGCAGTATTTT. Amino acids: CASSLVGPDTQYF.